Below, 5 T cell receptor beta chains from the same sample are listed, as sequenced in a study of shared clonotypes between healthy human individuals. Assay: immunoSEQ multiplex PCR; the TCRdb copy retains only in-frame clones and omits some. The repertoire includes 450,000 or so clones, roughly three quarters of them detected once, and around 12% sits in the top ten. Specimen: PBMCs. These receptors came from a woman aged 35 to 49 in good health. Some clones in this sample may be carry-over from other donors' samples.

This clone was observed many times. The rearrangement uses TRBV28 and TRBJ2-6; D gene ambiguous. The ends were cut back, 2 bases at V and 0 bases at J, with 2 bases in the middle. Germline values: CDR1 MDHEN, CDR2 SYDVKM. This CDR3 has 14 amino acids. The CDR3 nucleotides are TGTGCCAGCAGTTTACACTCTGGGGCCAACGTCCTGACTTTC. It translates to CASSLHSGANVLTF. Based on the CDR3 plus reference TRBV28 and TRBJ2-6, the full variable domain is DVKVTQSSRYLVKRTGEKVFLECVQDMDHENMFWYRQDPGLGLRLIYFSYDVKMKEKGDIPEGYSVSREKKERFSLILESASTNQTSMYLCASSLHSGANVLTFGAGSRLTVL.

This clone appeared a few times. The chain carries TRBV9 and TRBJ1-4; a weak D match, TRBD1 (6 bases). V was trimmed by 3 bases and J by 5 bases, leaving 14 bases between them. Per the germline V gene, CDR1 is SGDLS and CDR2 is YYNGEE. This CDR3 has 15 residues. The CDR3 reads CASSASTGLNEKLFF. As DNA, the CDR3 is TGTGCCAGCAGCGCCTCCACAGGGCTGAATGAAAAACTGTTTTTT.

This clone has more than one count but fewer than ten. Different DNA sequences within this sample yield the same CDR3. The V and J genes are TRBV6-6 and TRBJ2-1; weak D call: TRBD2 (5 bases). This CDR3 contains 15 residues. V was shortened by 4 bases and J by 6 bases, with 16 bases between the two germline ends. CDR1 is MNHNY and CDR2 is SVGAGI in the germline V gene (reference sequence). The CDR3 nucleotides read TGTGCCAGCAGTTGCGCTCCCGGAGGTACCAATGAGCAGTTCTTC. Translated: CASSCAPGGTNEQFF.

The gene calls are TRBV28 and TRBJ2-6; no reliable D call. Trimming removed 6 bases from V and 0 bases from J, with 12 bases in between. Looked up from germline, CDR1 is MDHEN and CDR2 is SYDVKM. The CDR3 runs to 16 residues. This chain's CDR3 is CASRKPQSSGANVLTF. In DNA, the CDR3 is TGTGCCAGCAGGAAACCTCAGAGCTCTGGGGCCAACGTCCTGACTTTC.

V and J are TRBV7-8 and TRBJ2-7; 8 nucleotides match TRBD1. The CDR3 has 14 amino acids. V gave up 6 bases and J gave up 3 bases; unmatched junction bases: 7. Per germline, CDR1 SGHVS and CDR2 FQNEAQ. The CDR3 protein is CASSRQGMGYEQYF. The CDR3 bases are TGTGCCAGCAGTCGACAGGGGATGGGCTACGAGCAGTACTTC.